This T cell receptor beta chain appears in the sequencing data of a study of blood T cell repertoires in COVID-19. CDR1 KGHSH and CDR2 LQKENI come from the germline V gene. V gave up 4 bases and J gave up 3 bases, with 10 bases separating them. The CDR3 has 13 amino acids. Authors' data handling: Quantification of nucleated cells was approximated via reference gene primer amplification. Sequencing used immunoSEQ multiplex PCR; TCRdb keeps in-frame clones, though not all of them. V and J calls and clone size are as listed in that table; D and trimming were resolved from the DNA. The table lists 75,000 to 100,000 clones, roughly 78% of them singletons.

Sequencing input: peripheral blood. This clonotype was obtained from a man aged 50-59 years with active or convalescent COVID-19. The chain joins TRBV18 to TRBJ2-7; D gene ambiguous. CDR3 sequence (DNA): TGTGCCAGCTCACTCAGGATAGACTACGAGCAGTACTTC. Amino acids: CASSLRIDYEQYF.